The T cell receptor (beta chain) under discussion was sequenced for a study of CD8+CD57+ T cells in acquired aplastic anemia. Background on the study: Recorded DNA amounts for sorted CD4+ and CD8+ cells had an average of around 3.5 ug.

Comment on this clonotype: Antigen: not known.

Researchers used genomic DNA as the template to profile TCR beta VDJ and CDR3. A single record per CDR3 protein comes from TCRdb applying MiXCR to the reads. The sample includes 150,000 to 200,000 distinct CDR3 sequences, 64% of them seen just once. Study-wide findings and caveats: Statistical testing detected no significant gap in CD8+ Simpson's diversity between patients and controls.

CDR1 is MGHDK, CDR2 SYGVNS, per germline. This CDR3 is built from 16 residues. J lost 6 bases, V lost 4 bases, and 12 bases had no gene match. The sequenced sample was sorted CD4+, CD8+, or CD8+CD57+ T cells (not recorded which) from PBMCs. This sequence joins TRBV25-1 and TRBJ2-7; 10 bases align to TRBD1. The sequence derives from a human donor with severe aplastic anemia or a healthy control (not recorded which). In DNA, the CDR3 is TGTGCCAGCAGTGTATCCCTGGGACAGGGGTTAGGCGAGCAGTACTTC. Translating it yields CASSVSLGQGLGEQYF.